One and the same sample provided the 11 T cell receptor beta chains below, sequenced in a study of blood T cell repertoires in COVID-19. Assay: immunoSEQ multiplex PCR; the TCRdb copy retains only in-frame clones and omits some. The table lists 150,000 to 200,000 clones, approximately 87% of them singletons. Material: peripheral blood. These receptors were collected from a woman in her fifties or sixties with COVID-19, enrolled during active disease.

With respect to this clone: The same CDR3 also results from other DNA sequences found in this sample. The CDR3 DNA reads TGTGCCTGGAGTGTCGGGGGACAGCCCCAGCATTTT. Protein product: CAWSVGGQPQHF. The chain joins TRBV30 to TRBJ1-5; perhaps TRBD1 as D (5 bases). The CDR3 loop spans 12 amino acids. In germline, CDR1 is GTSNPN, CDR2 SVGIG (reference sequence). Deletions cut 0 bases from V and 7 bases from J, with 7 bases between.

This clone was observed a single time. V gene TRBV30 combines with J gene TRBJ1-5; 10 nucleotides line up with TRBD1. This CDR3 spans 16 amino acids. Germline CDR1 GTSNPN, CDR2 SVGIG (reference sequence). With 3 bases clipped from V and 4 bases from J, the junction kept 9 bases outside the gene matches. The CDR3 protein is CAWRTSGQGENQPQHF. DNA for the CDR3: TGTGCCTGGAGGACGTCAGGACAGGGGGAGAATCAGCCCCAGCATTTT.

V is TRBV5-1 and J is TRBJ1-4, with TRBD1 identical over 11 bases. CDR3 length: 13 amino acids. Germline assignment: CDR1 SGHRS and CDR2 YFSETQ. V gave up 6 bases and J gave up 8 bases; unmatched junction bases: 3. For the CDR3, the DNA is TGCGCCAGCATGGACAGGGGGCAGGAAAAACTGTTTTTT. Translating gives CASMDRGQEKLFF.

This rearrangement joins TRBV7-2 to TRBJ2-7; D is possibly TRBD1 (6 bases). Trimming removed 5 bases from V and 0 bases from J, with 11 bases in between. The CDR3 loop spans 14 amino acids. The V gene's germline CDR1 is SGHTA and CDR2 FQGNSA. The CDR3 nucleotides are TGTGCCAGCAGCAACAGGGTCCCCTCCTACGAGCAGTACTTC. Translation gives CASSNRVPSYEQYF.

The genes are TRBV12-3 or TRBV12-4 and TRBJ1-5; D not certain. The V end was cut by 5 bases, the J end by 9 bases, with 14 bases between. The CDR3 is 13 residues long. CDR3 protein: CASSNTFVAPQHF. In nucleotides, the CDR3 is TGTGCCAGCAGTAACACCTTTGTCGCGCCCCAGCATTTT.

The chain joins TRBV4-2 to TRBJ2-1; 10 bases fit TRBD2. Germline values: CDR1 LGHNA, CDR2 YNFKEQ. J gave up 6 bases and V 0 bases, and 2 bases lay outside the gene matches. The CDR3 runs 15 residues. In DNA, the CDR3 is TGTGCCAGCAGCCAAGAGTCTAGCGGGGGCAATGAGCAGTTCTTC. Protein: CASSQESSGGNEQFF.

This sequence joins TRBV29-1 and TRBJ2-7; D not certain. Germline CDR1 and CDR2: SQVTM and ANQGSEA. The CDR3 totals 12 residues. V was clipped by 5 bases and J by 1 base, with 9 bases between them. The CDR3 nucleotides are TGCAGCGTTACCGAGGCGTCCTACGAGCAGTACTTC. As protein: CSVTEASYEQYF.

The chain combines TRBV4-2 with TRBJ1-1; 12 bases line up with TRBD1. In germline, CDR1 is LGHNA, CDR2 YNFKEQ. Trimming took 4 bases from V and 1 from J; bases not matched to a gene: 19. The CDR3 runs 21 residues. The CDR3 bases are TGTGCCAGCAGCCCGCCCCGCGGGACAGGGGGCGTTGGCTTCCGGAACACTGAAGCTTTCTTT. Protein product: CASSPPRGTGGVGFRNTEAFF.

The genes are TRBV7-2 and TRBJ2-7, with TRBD2 identical over 8 bases. J was trimmed by 1 base and V by 5 bases; bases with no gene match: 4. Germline CDR1 reads SGHTA; CDR2 reads FQGNSA. The length of the CDR3 is 14 residues. As DNA, the CDR3 is TGTGCCAGCAGCGGACTAGCCGCTTCCTACGAGCAGTACTTC. This encodes CASSGLAASYEQYF.

The rearrangement uses TRBV5-1 and TRBJ2-3, with TRBD2 as a possible D gene (6 bases). Trimming took 4 bases from V and 2 from J, leaving 17 bases between them. The germline gives CDR1 SGHRS, CDR2 YFSETQ. The CDR3 length is 16 residues. CDR3 nucleotides: TGCGCCAGCAGCCCCGGGACTTTTAAGCCCACAGATACGCAGTATTTT. Translation gives CASSPGTFKPTDTQYF.

This clone was found a few times. The chain has TRBV5-1 and TRBJ1-1; tentative D call: TRBD1 (5 bases). CDR1 is SGHRS, CDR2 YFSETQ, per germline. The germline V and J ends were trimmed by 4 bases and 4 bases, with 17 bases remaining between them. The length of the CDR3 is 15 residues. The CDR3 spells CASSPASFGATEAFF. The CDR3, as DNA: TGCGCCAGCAGCCCGGCGTCCTTTGGGGCCACTGAAGCTTTCTTT.